This entry features one TCR beta chain sequence. This clone was counted only a few times. What this receptor recognizes is not known. Within one base of it there is no much larger clone, and no base qualities were kept. Separate from the approximately 670-subject first cohort, the validation cohort of 95 to 150 subjects was the group to which the donors belonged. Preparation of the library involved the immunoSEQ multiplex PCR assay. Concerning the study's data processing: A statistical classification framework was built to diagnose cytomegalovirus status from the catalog of TCR beta chain sequences. What TCRdb holds here is the immuneACCESS table cut down to in-frame rearrangements. Part of the clones is not present; checked against another copy, under half of the missing clones reflect an unresolved V gene, and the others are unexplained. D and trimming were read from the DNA, whereas the V and J calls and clone size are those reported in that table. The sample table lists 200,000 to 250,000 clones, around 86% of them with a count of one. Roughly 2% of the sample goes to the ten largest clones.

This entry comes from a study of cytomegalovirus exposure and HLA in healthy donors (dated by TCRdb to the late 2010s). Regarding the study in general: According to a later analysis, the 120 or so validation repertoires were produced on the same platform as the approximately 690 repertoires of the first cohort. High-throughput TCR immunosequencing, statistical association of individual TCRs with disease status, and machine learning were combined to predict cytomegalovirus infection status. The study aimed to test whether signatures of past pathogen exposure could be identified by cataloging public T cell receptors. In addition to the first cohort of 666 subjects, a separate validation cohort of approximately 130 different subjects was used. Results the study describes overall, beyond this receptor: In vitro tests confirmed that a few of the cytomegalovirus-associated TCR beta chains recognize cytomegalovirus antigens. The study gave a list of 150 to 200 TCR beta chains associated with cytomegalovirus. Of the cluster scores, about 94% were above 0 in a later analysis, which found that TCRs clustered in the first cohort also tended to co-occur in the 120 validation repertoires. Most TCR sequences were seen in very few donors, while some public TCRs were found in many individuals. Cytomegalovirus status was reported to be diagnosed by the classifier with high specificity and sensitivity in both the original and validation cohorts. The validation cohort had no HLA typing available for a later analysis, so co-occurrence within that cohort was assessed over all 120 or so repertoires. It was suggested by the authors that the approach could potentially be generalized to other disease states and immunological phenotypes.

Sequencing was done on a sample of PBMCs. This sequence originates from a woman between 18 and 29 years old in good health and CMV-seropositive.

This receptor has the CDR3 CASSLDAGSNYGYTF. The DNA reads as follows: TGCGCCAGCAGCTTGGATGCAGGGTCTAACTATGGCTACACCTTC. The chain is assembled from TRBV5-1 and TRBJ1-2, with a tentative D gene TRBD1 over 5 matching bases. The CDR1 and CDR2 encoded by the germline V gene are SGHRS and YFSETQ. V and J are truncated by 0 bases and 0 bases respectively, leaving an intervening sequence of 9 bases. Inclusive of the bounding cysteine and phenylalanine, the CDR3 is 15 residues long. Left in the record is the CDR3 DNA by itself, 45 bases read in frame from the first base. Reference TRBV5-1 and TRBJ1-2 proteins supply the regions before and after the CDR3; the full variable domain is: KAGVTQTPRYLIKTRGQQVTLSCSPISGHRSVSWYQQTPGQGLQFLFEYFSETQRNKGNFPGRFSGRQFSNSRSEMNVSTLELGDSALYLCASSLDAGSNYGYTFGSGTRLTVV.